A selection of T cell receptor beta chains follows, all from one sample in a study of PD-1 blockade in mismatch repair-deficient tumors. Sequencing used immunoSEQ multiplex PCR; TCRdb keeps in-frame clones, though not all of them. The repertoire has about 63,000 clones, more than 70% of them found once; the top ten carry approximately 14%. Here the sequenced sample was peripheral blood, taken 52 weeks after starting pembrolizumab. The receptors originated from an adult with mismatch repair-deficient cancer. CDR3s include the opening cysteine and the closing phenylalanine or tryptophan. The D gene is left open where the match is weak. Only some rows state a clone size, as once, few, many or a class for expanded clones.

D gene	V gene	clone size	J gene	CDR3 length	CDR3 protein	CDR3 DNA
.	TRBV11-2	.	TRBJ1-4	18	CASSLYPFDEGGYEKLFF	TGTGCCAGCAGCTTATACCCCTTTGACGAAGGGGGGTATGAAAAACTGTTTTTT
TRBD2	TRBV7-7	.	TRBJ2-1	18	CASSLEVSAGGPSNEQFF	TGTGCTAGCAGCTTAGAAGTCTCGGCGGGAGGGCCTTCGAATGAGCAGTTCTTC
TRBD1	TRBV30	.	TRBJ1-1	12	CAWSVSGGGAFF	TGTGCCTGGAGTGTCTCAGGGGGGGGAGCTTTCTTT
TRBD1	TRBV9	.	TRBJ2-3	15	CASSSRDRAADTQYF	TGTGCCAGCAGCTCCCGGGACAGGGCTGCAGATACGCAGTATTTT
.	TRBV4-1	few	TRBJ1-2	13	CASSHHRDYGYTF	TGCGCCAGCAGCCATCACCGGGACTATGGCTACACCTTC
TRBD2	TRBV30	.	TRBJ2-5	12	CAWTTSGKTQYF	TGTGCCTGGACTACTAGCGGAAAGACCCAGTACTTC
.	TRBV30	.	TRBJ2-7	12	CAWSVIFYEQYF	TGTGCCTGGAGTGTCATATTTTACGAGCAGTACTTC
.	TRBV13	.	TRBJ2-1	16	CASSFLGRGAYNEQFF	TGTGCCAGCAGCTTTTTGGGCAGGGGAGCCTACAATGAGCAGTTCTTC
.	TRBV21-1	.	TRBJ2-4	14	CASSKQRAHGCRHF	TGTGCCAGCAGCAAACAACGGGCGCACGGATGTCGACACTTC
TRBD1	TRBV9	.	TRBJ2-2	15	CASSEQGVVAGELFF	TGTGCCAGCAGCGAACAGGGGGTCGTAGCCGGGGAGCTGTTTTTT
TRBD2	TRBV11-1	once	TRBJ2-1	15	CASSGLAHSYNEQFF	TGTGCCAGCAGCGGACTAGCGCACTCCTACAATGAGCAGTTCTTC
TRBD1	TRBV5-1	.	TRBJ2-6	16	CASSGQGNSGANVLTF	TGCGCCAGCAGCGGACAGGGGAACTCTGGGGCCAACGTCCTGACTTTC
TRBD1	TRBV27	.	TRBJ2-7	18	CASRLQGAYAGLNYEQYF	TGTGCCAGCAGGCTACAGGGGGCTTACGCGGGACTGAACTACGAGCAGTACTTC
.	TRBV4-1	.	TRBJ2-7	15	CASSQTGYTSYEQYF	TGCGCCAGCAGCCAAACAGGGTATACCTCCTACGAGCAGTACTTC
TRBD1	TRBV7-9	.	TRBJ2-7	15	CASSPSTGGGYEQYF	TGTGCCAGCAGCCCAAGTACAGGGGGCGGGTACGAGCAGTACTTC
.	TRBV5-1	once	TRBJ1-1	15	CASSTHLAGHTEAFF	TGCGCCAGCAGCACCCACCTGGCGGGGCACACTGAAGCTTTCTTT
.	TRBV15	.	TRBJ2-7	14	CATSRVEGSYEQYF	TGTGCCACCAGCAGAGTAGAGGGCAGCTACGAGCAGTACTTC
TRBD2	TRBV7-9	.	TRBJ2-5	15	CASSLAEAGGETQYF	TGTGCCAGCAGCTTAGCGGAAGCGGGAGGGGAGACCCAGTACTTC
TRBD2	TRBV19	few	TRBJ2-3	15	CASSGLAGGSDTQYF	TGTGCCAGTAGCGGGCTAGCGGGAGGATCAGATACGCAGTATTTT